Each of the 21 T cell receptor beta chains below was sequenced from the same sample in a study of CD8 T cells in Susac syndrome. RNA was extracted with the RNeasy kit, and a quantity of roughly 0.45 to 1 ug was reverse transcribed using random hexamers. A single record per CDR3 protein comes from TCRdb applying MiXCR to the immunoSEQ multiplex PCR reads. The top ten clones hold roughly 0.13% of a sample with about 200,000 distinct CDR3 sequences, around 90% of them seen once. The sample was CD8+ T cells from PBMCs. These receptors were taken from a human donor with multiple sclerosis.

The rearrangement links TRBV6-5 to TRBJ2-7, with D uncertain. There are 15 residues in the CDR3. Trimming shortened V by 4 bases and J by 4 bases, and 17 bases separated the two germline ends. CDR1 is MNHEY and CDR2 is SVGAGI in the germline V gene. CDR3 region: CASSSPIMGYYEQYF. CDR3 nucleotides: TGTGCCAGCAGTTCCCCGATCATGGGATATTACGAGCAGTACTTC.

The chain recombines TRBV12-3 or TRBV12-4 with TRBJ2-3; 10 bases match TRBD1. The CDR3 has 15 residues. V shed 3 bases and J 4 bases; nucleotides not matched to a gene: 4. Written as DNA, the CDR3 is TGTGCCAGCAGTTTTTCCGGACAGGGGGCAGATACGCAGTATTTT. Residues: CASSFSGQGADTQYF.

The chain has TRBV30 and TRBJ2-7; unclear D gene. Germline CDR1 reads GTSNPN; CDR2 reads SVGIG (reference sequence). CDR3 length: 14 residues. V lost 5 bases and J 3 bases, leaving 17 bases between the germline ends. CDR3 bases: TGTGCCTGGGCCCCGGTACAGCCGAACTACGAGCAGTACTTC. Encoded protein: CAWAPVQPNYEQYF.

The chain uses TRBV4-1 and TRBJ2-3; 7 positions agree with TRBD2. With 1 base clipped from V and 0 bases from J, the junction kept 7 bases outside the gene matches. CDR3 size: 17 residues. The germline CDR1 and CDR2 sequences are MGHRA and YSYEKL. The CDR3, as DNA: TGCGCCAGCAGCCAAGTGGGAGGGAGTTCTAGCACAGATACGCAGTATTTT. Its translation is CASSQVGGSSSTDTQYF.

The chain joins TRBV3-1 to TRBJ2-4; a weak D match, TRBD2 (7 bases). V dropped 5 bases and J dropped 7 bases, with 21 bases sitting between them. The germline V gene has CDR1 LGHDT and CDR2 YNNKEL (reference sequence). The CDR3 extends over 16 amino acids. CDR3 bases: TGTGCCAGCAGCACGCGGGGGACACAACTTAAGAACATTCAGTACTTC. It translates to CASSTRGTQLKNIQYF.

The chain has TRBV13 and TRBJ2-7; maybe TRBD2 (7 bases). The germline V gene encodes CDR1 PRHDT and CDR2 FYEKMQ (reference sequence). This CDR3 spans 14 amino acids. The V and J ends lost 5 bases and 4 bases respectively, with 15 bases between them. CDR3 DNA: TGTGCCAGCAGCCCCGGACTAGACAGGTACGAGCAGTACTTC. Its translation is CASSPGLDRYEQYF.

The rearrangement joins TRBV5-6 to TRBJ1-1; weak D call: TRBD1 (6 bases). The V gene lost 2 bases and the J gene lost 10 bases, with 9 bases spanning the gap. Germline assignment: CDR1 SGHDT and CDR2 YYEEEE. This CDR3 has 11 amino acids. The CDR3 here is CASSFGRGAFF. The CDR3 DNA sequence: TGTGCCAGCAGCTTCGGCAGGGGAGCTTTCTTT.

The J gene is TRBJ2-7, the V gene TRBV7-6; D tentatively reads TRBD1 or TRBD2 (5 bases each). CDR1 and CDR2 (germline): SGHVS, FNYEAQ. V lost 3 bases, J lost 5 bases, and 14 bases lay in between. The length of the CDR3 is 14 residues. DNA for the CDR3: TGTGCCAGCAGCTTGCCTCGGGACCCCCACGAGCAGTACTTC. Amino acids: CASSLPRDPHEQYF.

The chain links TRBV4-1 to TRBJ1-1; 8 bases are shared with TRBD1. The CDR3 extends over 16 amino acids. V dropped 3 bases and J dropped 4; count of bases not matched to a gene: 10. CDR1 and CDR2 (germline): MGHRA, YSYEKL. CDR3 protein: CASSHPPGQGFTEAFF. DNA of the CDR3: TGCGCCAGCAGCCACCCCCCTGGACAGGGTTTCACTGAAGCTTTCTTT.

In this sample, this clonotype turned up once. CDR3: CASSLSHAHEQYF. DNA of the CDR3: TGTGCCAGCAGTTTATCGCATGCTCACGAGCAGTACTTC. The chain couples TRBV27 to TRBJ2-7; D gene uncertain. The CDR3 totals 13 residues. The V and J ends lost 0 bases and 5 bases respectively, with 8 bases between them. Germline values: CDR1 MNHEY, CDR2 SMNVEV (reference sequence).

The chain is built from TRBV2 and TRBJ2-5; D ambiguous. The germline V gene encodes CDR1 SNHLY and CDR2 FYNNEI. The CDR3 totals 13 residues. The V gene lost 0 bases and the J gene lost 5 bases, with 7 bases spanning the gap. The DNA of the CDR3 is TGTGCCAGCAGTGAAGCGCTTGGGGAGACCCAGTACTTC. Its translation: CASSEALGETQYF.

V usage is TRBV19 and J usage is TRBJ2-2; D gene uncertain. This CDR3 is 12 amino acids long. The V and J ends lost 1 base and 8 bases respectively, with 5 bases between them. Per germline, CDR1 LNHDA and CDR2 SQIVND (reference sequence). For the CDR3, the DNA is TGTGCCAGTAGTATAGTCCTAGGGGAGCTGTTTTTT. As protein: CASSIVLGELFF.

The chain combines TRBV7-2 with TRBJ2-7, with TRBD1 matching over 8 bases. Germline lookup yields CDR1 SGHTA and CDR2 FQGNSA. With 2 bases clipped from V and 3 bases from J, the junction kept 6 bases outside the gene matches. The CDR3 sequence is 15 residues long. The CDR3 reads CASSLNLGTGYEQYF. DNA of the CDR3: TGTGCCAGCAGCTTAAACCTCGGGACAGGCTACGAGCAGTACTTC.

The chain carries TRBV27 and TRBJ1-2, with D maybe TRBD1 (5 bases). From germline, CDR1 is MNHEY and CDR2 SMNVEV (reference sequence). The CDR3 loop spans 15 amino acids. Deletions cut 10 bases from V and 4 bases from J, with 22 bases between. CDR3 amino acids: CATLPSAVGAYGYTF. As DNA, the CDR3 is TGTGCCACCTTGCCGTCGGCTGTCGGGGCCTATGGCTACACCTTC.

V and J are TRBV6-2 or TRBV6-3 and TRBJ2-1; D gene ambiguous. Germline CDR1 MNHEY, CDR2 SVGEGT. CDR3 length: 11 amino acids. The V end lost 2 bases, the J end lost 8 bases, and 4 bases lay between the germline ends. The CDR3 nucleotides read TGTGCCAGCAGTTACCCGGATGAGCAGTTCTTC. Residues: CASSYPDEQFF.

In nucleotides, the CDR3 is TGTGCCAGCAGCGGCACAGGGGAGACCCAGTACTTC. It yields the protein CASSGTGETQYF. The chain links TRBV9 to TRBJ2-5; TRBD1 is a possible D gene (6 bases). Looked up from germline, CDR1 is SGDLS and CDR2 is YYNGEE. The CDR3 spans 12 residues. V dropped 3 bases and J dropped 5 bases, with 8 bases sitting between them.

The V gene is TRBV29-1, the J gene TRBJ2-1; tentatively, D is TRBD1 or TRBD2 (7 bases each). The germline gives CDR1 SQVTM, CDR2 ANQGSEA. The CDR3 contains 14 residues. Trimming shortened V by 6 bases and J by 6 bases, and 18 bases separated the two germline ends. The CDR3 loop is CSVLSGEGANEQFF. In DNA form, the CDR3 reads TGCAGCGTCCTAAGCGGGGAGGGGGCCAATGAGCAGTTCTTC.

This chain links TRBV7-6 with TRBJ1-5; D gene ambiguous. CDR1 and CDR2 from the germline V gene are SGHVS and FNYEAQ. V was trimmed by 5 bases and J by 1 base, leaving 12 bases between them. This CDR3 has 15 residues. This CDR3 reads CASSPHGPSNQPQHF. Written as DNA, the CDR3 is TGTGCCAGCAGCCCCCACGGGCCCAGCAATCAGCCCCAGCATTTT.

J is TRBJ1-5 and V is TRBV13, with D perhaps TRBD1 (6 bases). Germline CDR1 and CDR2: PRHDT and FYEKMQ (reference sequence). CDR3 length: 15 amino acids. Trimming removed 5 bases at V and 1 base at J, with 12 bases between. The CDR3 region is CASSARGHSNQPQHF. DNA of the CDR3: TGTGCCAGCAGCGCCAGGGGACACAGCAATCAGCCCCAGCATTTT.

The genes are TRBV3-1 and TRBJ2-3; 14 bases line up with TRBD2. V shed 2 bases and J 1 base; nucleotides not matched to a gene: 11. The CDR3 consists of 20 residues. The V gene's germline CDR1 is LGHDT and CDR2 YNNKEL (reference sequence). CDR3 residues: CASSQLSGTSGSRGTDTQYF. CDR3 in DNA: TGTGCCAGCAGCCAACTCTCCGGGACTAGCGGGAGTAGGGGCACAGATACGCAGTATTTT.

This rearrangement joins TRBV30 to TRBJ1-1; TRBD1 agrees at 7 bases. With 1 base clipped from V and 6 bases from J, the junction kept 8 bases outside the gene matches. Germline loops: CDR1 GTSNPN, CDR2 SVGIG (reference sequence). The CDR3 loop spans 14 amino acids. The CDR3 coding sequence is TGTGCCTGGAGTGGGGGGAGAGGGACAGCTGAAGCTTTCTTT. Translating gives CAWSGGRGTAEAFF.